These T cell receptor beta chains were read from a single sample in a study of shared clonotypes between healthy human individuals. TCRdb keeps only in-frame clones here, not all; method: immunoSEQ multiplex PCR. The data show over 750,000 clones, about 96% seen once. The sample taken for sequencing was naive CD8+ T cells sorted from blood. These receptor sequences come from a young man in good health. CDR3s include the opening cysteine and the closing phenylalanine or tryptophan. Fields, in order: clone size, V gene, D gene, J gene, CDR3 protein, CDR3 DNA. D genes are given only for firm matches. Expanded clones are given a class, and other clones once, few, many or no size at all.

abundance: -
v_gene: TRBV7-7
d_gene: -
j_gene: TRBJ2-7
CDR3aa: CASSLGDGPYEQYF
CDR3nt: TGTGCCAGCAGCTTGGGGGACGGACCCTACGAGCAGTACTTC

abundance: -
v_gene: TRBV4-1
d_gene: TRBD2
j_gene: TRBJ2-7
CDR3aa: CASSQVRTSGIAEQYF
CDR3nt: TGCGCCAGCAGCCAAGTAAGGACTAGCGGGATTGCCGAGCAGTACTTC

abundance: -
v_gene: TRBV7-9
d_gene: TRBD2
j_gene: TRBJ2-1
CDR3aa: CASSPGTSGIGNEQFF
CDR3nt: TGTGCCAGCAGCCCCGGGACTAGCGGGATCGGCAATGAGCAGTTCTTC

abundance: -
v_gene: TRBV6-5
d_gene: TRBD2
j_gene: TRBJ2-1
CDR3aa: CASSYIVGGYNEQFF
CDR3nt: TGTGCCAGCAGTTACATTGTGGGAGGGTACAATGAGCAGTTCTTC

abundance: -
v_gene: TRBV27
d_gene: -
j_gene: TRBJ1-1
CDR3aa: CASSKGRVAFF
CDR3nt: TGTGCCAGCAGCAAAGGACGGGTGGCTTTCTTT

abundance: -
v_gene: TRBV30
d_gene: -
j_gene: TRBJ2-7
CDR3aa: CAWSRDKRSHEQYF
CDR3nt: TGTGCCTGGAGCCGGGACAAAAGGTCCCACGAGCAGTACTTC

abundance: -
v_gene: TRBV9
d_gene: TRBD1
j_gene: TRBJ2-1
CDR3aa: CASSSYPGQYNEQFF
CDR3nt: TGTGCCAGCAGCTCATACCCGGGACAGTACAATGAGCAGTTCTTC

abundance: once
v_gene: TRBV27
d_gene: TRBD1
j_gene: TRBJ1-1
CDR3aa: CASNPTGVNTEAFF
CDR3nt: TGTGCCAGCAACCCGACAGGGGTTAACACTGAAGCTTTCTTT

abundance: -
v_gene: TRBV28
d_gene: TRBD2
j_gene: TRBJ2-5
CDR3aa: CATAGGPGMEETQYF
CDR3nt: TGTGCCACGGCGGGAGGGCCGGGAATGGAAGAGACCCAGTACTTC

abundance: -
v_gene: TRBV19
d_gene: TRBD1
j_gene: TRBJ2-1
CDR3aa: CASSIGQGLTYNEQFF
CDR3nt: TGTGCCAGTAGTATAGGACAGGGGCTCACCTACAATGAGCAGTTCTTC

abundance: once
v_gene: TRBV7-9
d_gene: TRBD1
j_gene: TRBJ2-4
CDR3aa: CASSLVGTARGDIQYF
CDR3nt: TGTGCCAGCAGCTTAGTTGGGACAGCCCGTGGGGACATTCAGTACTTC

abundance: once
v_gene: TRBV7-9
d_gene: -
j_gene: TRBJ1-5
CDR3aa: CASSRGEGLNQPQHF
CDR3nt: TGTGCCAGCAGCAGAGGGGAAGGTTTGAATCAGCCCCAGCATTTT

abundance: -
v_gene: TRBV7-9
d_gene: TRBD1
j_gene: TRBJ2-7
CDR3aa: CASSFVPGQGTYEQYF
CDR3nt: TGTGCCAGCAGCTTTGTACCGGGACAGGGGACCTACGAGCAGTACTTC

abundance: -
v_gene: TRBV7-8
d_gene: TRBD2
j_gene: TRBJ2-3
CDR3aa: CASSFPMTSGRGSPSTDTQYF
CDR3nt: TGTGCCAGCAGCTTCCCAATGACTAGCGGGAGGGGGTCTCCTAGCACAGATACGCAGTATTTT

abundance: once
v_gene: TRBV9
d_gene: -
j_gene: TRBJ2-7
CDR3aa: CASSVAGRTYEQYF
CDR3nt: TGTGCCAGCAGCGTAGCGGGTAGGACCTACGAGCAGTACTTC

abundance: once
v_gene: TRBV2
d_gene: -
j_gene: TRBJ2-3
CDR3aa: CASRGDPDTQYF
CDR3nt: TGTGCCAGCAGGGGCGACCCAGATACGCAGTATTTT

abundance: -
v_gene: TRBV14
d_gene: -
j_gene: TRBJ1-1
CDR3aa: CASSHEGSAEAFF
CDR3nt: TGTGCCAGCAGCCATGAGGGGAGTGCTGAAGCTTTCTTT

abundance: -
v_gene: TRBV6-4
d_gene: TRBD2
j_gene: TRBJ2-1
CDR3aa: CASSYRLAGGWEQFF
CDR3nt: TGTGCCAGCAGTTACAGACTAGCGGGAGGGTGGGAGCAGTTCTTC

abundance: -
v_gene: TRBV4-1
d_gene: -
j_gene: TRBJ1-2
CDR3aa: CASSQERGNYGYTF
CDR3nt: TGCGCCAGCAGCCAAGAGCGGGGCAACTATGGCTACACCTTC

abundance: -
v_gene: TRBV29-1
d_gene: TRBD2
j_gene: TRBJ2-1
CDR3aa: CSASGGTTIPSSYNEQFF
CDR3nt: TGCAGCGCAAGTGGGGGGACTACGATTCCGAGCTCCTACAATGAGCAGTTCTTC

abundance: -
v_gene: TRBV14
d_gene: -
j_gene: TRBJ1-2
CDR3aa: CASSAVSPWGGYTF
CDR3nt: TGTGCCAGCAGTGCGGTCAGTCCGTGGGGTGGCTACACCTTC

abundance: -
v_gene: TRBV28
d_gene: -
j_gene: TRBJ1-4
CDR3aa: CASSLLIAPNEKLFF
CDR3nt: TGTGCCAGCAGTCTATTGATCGCCCCTAATGAAAAACTGTTTTTT

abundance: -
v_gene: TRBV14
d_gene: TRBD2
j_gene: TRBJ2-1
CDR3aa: CASSQGTSGRSYNEQFF
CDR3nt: TGTGCCAGCAGCCAAGGGACTAGCGGGCGCTCCTACAATGAGCAGTTCTTC

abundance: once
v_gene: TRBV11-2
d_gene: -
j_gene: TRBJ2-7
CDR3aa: CASSLMGVDEQYF
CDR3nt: TGTGCCAGCAGCTTAATGGGAGTCGACGAGCAGTACTTC

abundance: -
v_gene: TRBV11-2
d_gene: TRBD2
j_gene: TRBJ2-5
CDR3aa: CASSSGTSGRIGTQYF
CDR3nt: TGTGCCAGCAGCTCGGGGACTAGCGGGAGAATCGGGACCCAGTACTTC

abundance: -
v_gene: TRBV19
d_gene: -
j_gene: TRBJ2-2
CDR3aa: CASSIHRAGELFF
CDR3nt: TGTGCCAGTAGTATTCACAGGGCCGGGGAGCTGTTTTTT

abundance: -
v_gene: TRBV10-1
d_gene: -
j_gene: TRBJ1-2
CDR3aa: CASSENRNYGYTF
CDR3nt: TGCGCCAGCAGTGAAAACAGGAACTATGGCTACACCTTC

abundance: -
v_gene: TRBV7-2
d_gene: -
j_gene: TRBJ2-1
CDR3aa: CASSLGQGTYNEQFF
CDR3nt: TGTGCCAGCAGCTTAGGGCAGGGGACCTACAATGAGCAGTTCTTC

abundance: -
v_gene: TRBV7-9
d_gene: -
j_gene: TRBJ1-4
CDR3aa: CASSETGSRYEKLFF
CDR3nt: TGTGCCAGCAGCGAAACCGGTTCCAGATATGAAAAACTGTTTTTT

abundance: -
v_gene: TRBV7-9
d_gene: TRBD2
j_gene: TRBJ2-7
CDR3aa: CASSLSGSYEQYF
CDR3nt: TGTGCCAGCAGCCTTAGCGGGAGCTACGAGCAGTACTTC

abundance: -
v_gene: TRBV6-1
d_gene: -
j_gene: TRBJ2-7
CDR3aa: CASYARDLSYEQYF
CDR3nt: TGTGCCAGTTATGCCCGGGACCTCTCCTACGAGCAGTACTTC

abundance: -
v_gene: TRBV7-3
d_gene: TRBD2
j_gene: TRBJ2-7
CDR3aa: CASSQTSGGEQYF
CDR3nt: TGTGCCAGCAGCCAGACTAGCGGGGGCGAGCAGTACTTC

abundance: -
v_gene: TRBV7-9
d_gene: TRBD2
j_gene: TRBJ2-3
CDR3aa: CASSLAGVGTDTQYF
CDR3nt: TGTGCCAGCAGCCTAGCGGGAGTAGGTACAGATACGCAGTATTTT

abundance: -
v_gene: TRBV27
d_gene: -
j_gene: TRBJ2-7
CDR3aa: CASSSPDKMKPEQYF
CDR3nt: TGTGCCAGCAGTTCACCAGACAAAATGAAGCCCGAGCAGTACTTC

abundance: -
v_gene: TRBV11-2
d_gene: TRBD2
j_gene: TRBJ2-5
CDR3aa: CASRGSGRRETQYF
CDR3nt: TGTGCCAGCAGGGGTAGCGGGAGAAGGGAGACCCAGTACTTC

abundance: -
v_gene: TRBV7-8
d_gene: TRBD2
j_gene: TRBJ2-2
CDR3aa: CASRLGEGRESTGELFF
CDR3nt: TGTGCCAGCAGGCTAGGGGAGGGCAGGGAATCCACCGGGGAGCTGTTTTTT

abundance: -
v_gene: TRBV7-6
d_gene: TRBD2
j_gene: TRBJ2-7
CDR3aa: CASSVDGRALGNNEQYF
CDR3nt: TGTGCCAGCAGCGTCGACGGGAGGGCCTTGGGAAACAACGAGCAGTACTTC

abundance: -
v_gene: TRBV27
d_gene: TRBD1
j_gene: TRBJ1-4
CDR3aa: CASSYGQGNEKLFF
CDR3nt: TGTGCCAGCAGTTACGGACAGGGTAATGAAAAACTGTTTTTT

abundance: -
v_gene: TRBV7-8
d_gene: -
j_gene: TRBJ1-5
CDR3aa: CASSRGISNQPQHF
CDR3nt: TGTGCCAGCAGCCGGGGGATTAGCAATCAGCCCCAGCATTTT

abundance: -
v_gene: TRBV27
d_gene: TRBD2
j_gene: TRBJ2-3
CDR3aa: CASSLFSTSGSADTQYF
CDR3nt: TGTGCCAGCAGTTTATTTTCCACTAGCGGGAGCGCAGATACGCAGTATTTT

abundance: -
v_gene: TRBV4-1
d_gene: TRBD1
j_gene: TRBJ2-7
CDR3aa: CASSQEGVGQGYEQYF
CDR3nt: TGCGCCAGCAGCCAAGAAGGAGTAGGACAGGGCTACGAGCAGTACTTC